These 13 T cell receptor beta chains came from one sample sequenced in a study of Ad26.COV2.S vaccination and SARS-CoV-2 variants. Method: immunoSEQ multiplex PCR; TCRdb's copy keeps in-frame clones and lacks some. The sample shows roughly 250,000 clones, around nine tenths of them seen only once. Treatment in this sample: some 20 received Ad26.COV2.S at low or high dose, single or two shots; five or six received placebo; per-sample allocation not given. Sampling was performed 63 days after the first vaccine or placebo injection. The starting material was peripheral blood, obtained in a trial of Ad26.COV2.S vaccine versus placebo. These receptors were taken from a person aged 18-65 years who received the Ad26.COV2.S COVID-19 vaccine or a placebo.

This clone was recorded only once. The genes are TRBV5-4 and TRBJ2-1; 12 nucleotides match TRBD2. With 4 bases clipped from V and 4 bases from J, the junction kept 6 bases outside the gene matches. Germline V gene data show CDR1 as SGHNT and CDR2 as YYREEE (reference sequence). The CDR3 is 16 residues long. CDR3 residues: CASSMGTSGSYNEQFF. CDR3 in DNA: TGTGCCAGCAGCATGGGGACTAGCGGGTCTTACAATGAGCAGTTCTTC.

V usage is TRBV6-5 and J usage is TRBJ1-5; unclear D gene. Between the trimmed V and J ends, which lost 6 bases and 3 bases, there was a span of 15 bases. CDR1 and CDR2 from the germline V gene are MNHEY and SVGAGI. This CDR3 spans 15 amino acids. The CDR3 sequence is CASSRRGSPNQPQHF. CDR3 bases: TGTGCCAGCAGCCGGCGAGGGAGTCCCAATCAGCCCCAGCATTTT.

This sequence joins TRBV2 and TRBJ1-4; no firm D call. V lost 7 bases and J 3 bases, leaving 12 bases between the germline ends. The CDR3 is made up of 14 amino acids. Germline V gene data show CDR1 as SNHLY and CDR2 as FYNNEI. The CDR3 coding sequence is TGTGCCAGCAAGGCTCAGGCAGCTAATGAAAAACTGTTTTTT. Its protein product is CASKAQAANEKLFF.

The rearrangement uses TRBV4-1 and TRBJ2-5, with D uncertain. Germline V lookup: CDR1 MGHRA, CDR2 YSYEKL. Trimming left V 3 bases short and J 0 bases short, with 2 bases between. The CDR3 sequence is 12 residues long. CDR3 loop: CASSHDQETQYF. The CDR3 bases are TGCGCCAGCAGCCACGACCAAGAGACCCAGTACTTC.

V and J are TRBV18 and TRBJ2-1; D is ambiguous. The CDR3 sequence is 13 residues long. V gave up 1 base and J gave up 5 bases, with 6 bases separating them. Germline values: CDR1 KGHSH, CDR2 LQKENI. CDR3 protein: CASSPQKNNEQFF. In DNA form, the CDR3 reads TGTGCCAGCTCACCACAGAAAAACAATGAGCAGTTCTTC.

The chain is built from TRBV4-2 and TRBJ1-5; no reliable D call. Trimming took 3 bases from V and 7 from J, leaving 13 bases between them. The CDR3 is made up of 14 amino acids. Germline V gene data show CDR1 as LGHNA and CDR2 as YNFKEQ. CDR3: CASSQGERSQPQHF. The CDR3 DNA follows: TGTGCCAGCAGCCAGGGAGAGCGGAGCCAGCCCCAGCATTTT.

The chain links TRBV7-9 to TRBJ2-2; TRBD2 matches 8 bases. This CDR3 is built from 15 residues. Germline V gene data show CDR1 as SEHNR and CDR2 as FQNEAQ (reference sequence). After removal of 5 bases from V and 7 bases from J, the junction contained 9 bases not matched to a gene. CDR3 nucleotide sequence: TGTGCCAGCAGCGGATCCGGGACTAGTGGCGGGGAGCTGTTTTTT. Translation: CASSGSGTSGGELFF.

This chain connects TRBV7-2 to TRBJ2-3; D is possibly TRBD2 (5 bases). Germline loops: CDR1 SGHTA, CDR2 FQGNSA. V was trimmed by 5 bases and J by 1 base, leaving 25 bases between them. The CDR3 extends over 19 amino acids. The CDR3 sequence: CASSLDWGCLLHGTDTQYF. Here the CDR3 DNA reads TGTGCCAGCAGCCTGGACTGGGGTTGTCTCCTGCACGGCACAGATACGCAGTATTTT.

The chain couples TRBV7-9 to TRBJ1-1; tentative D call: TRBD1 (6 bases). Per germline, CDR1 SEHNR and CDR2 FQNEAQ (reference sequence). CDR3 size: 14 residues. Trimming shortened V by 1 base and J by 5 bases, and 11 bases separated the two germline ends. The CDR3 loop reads CASSLGGASTEAFF. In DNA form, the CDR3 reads TGTGCCAGCAGCTTAGGGGGGGCGAGTACTGAAGCTTTCTTT.

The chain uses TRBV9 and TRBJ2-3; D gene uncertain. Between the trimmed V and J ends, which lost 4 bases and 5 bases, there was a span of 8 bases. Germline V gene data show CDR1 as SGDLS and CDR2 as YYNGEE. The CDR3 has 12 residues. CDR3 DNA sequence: TGTGCCAGCAGCCCCATCTTAGATACGCAGTATTTT. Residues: CASSPILDTQYF. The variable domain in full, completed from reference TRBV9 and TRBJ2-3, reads DSGVTQTPKHLITATGQRVTLRCSPRSGDLSVYWYQQSLDQGLQFLIQYYNGEERAKGNILERFSAQQFPDLHSELNLSSLELGDSALYFCASSPILDTQYFGPGTRLTVL.

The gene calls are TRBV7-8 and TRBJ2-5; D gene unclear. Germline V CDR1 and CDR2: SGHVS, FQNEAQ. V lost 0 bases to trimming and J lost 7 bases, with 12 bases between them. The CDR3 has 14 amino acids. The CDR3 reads CASSLAHKTGTQYF. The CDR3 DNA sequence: TGTGCCAGCAGCTTAGCGCACAAGACGGGGACCCAGTACTTC.

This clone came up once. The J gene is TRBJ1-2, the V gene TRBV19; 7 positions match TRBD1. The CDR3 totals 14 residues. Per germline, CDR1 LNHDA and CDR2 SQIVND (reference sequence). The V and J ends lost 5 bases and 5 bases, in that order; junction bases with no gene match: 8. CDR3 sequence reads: CASSLSTGRYGYTF. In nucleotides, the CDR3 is TGTGCCAGTAGTCTATCGACAGGGAGGTATGGCTACACCTTC.

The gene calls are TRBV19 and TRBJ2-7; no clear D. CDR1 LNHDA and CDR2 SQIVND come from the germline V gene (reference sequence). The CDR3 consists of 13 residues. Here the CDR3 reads CASSMPGYYEFHV. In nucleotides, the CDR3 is TGTGCCAGTAGTATGCCTGGGTACTACGAGTTCCACGTC.